This T cell receptor (beta chain) appears in the sequencing data of a study of CD8+ T cells in alopecia areata. Study results and limitations: Among patients, TCR sharing was less clear than in mice, a difference possibly due in part to HLA diversity in the patient population. Sequences from scalp samples also cover resident alphabeta T cells of normal skin.

CDR1 is SGHVS, CDR2 FQNEAQ, per germline. The CDR3 sequence is 16 residues long. J lost 4 bases, V lost 4 bases, and 8 bases had no gene match. This clone has only a few counts. Its antigen is unidentified. Extracted from the samples, RNA was reverse transcribed into cDNA to serve as the sequencing template. The protocol was immunoSEQ multiplex PCR, while the TCRdb copy is restricted to in-frame clones and leaves out a portion. The sample has about 120,000 clones; about 60% are singletons. Starting from PBMCs, sorting isolated CD4+ and CD8+ T cells. This receptor was taken from a human donor in good health. The gene calls are TRBV7-8 and TRBJ2-1; 9 bases fit TRBD1. Sequenced sample: CD4+ T cells sorted from blood. The CDR3 DNA reads TGTGCCAGCAGCTCCTTCGACAGGGGGTTGTACAATGAGCAGTTCTTC. This sequence encodes CASSSFDRGLYNEQFF.